This is a list of T cell receptor beta chains from one sample in a study of T cells after yellow fever vaccination. TCRdb independently ran MiXCR on the 5' RACE reads; one entry per CDR3 protein. The data show fewer than 450,000 distinct CDR3 sequences, about 9.9% seen once. The specimen was PBMCs, collected on the day of the first yellow fever vaccination. These receptors were obtained from a man between 18 and 35 years old who received the YFV17D yellow fever vaccine. The CDR3 runs from the conserved cysteine through the conserved F or W. Fields, in order: clone size, D gene, V gene, J gene, CDR3 DNA, CDR3 protein. D genes are given only for firm matches. Clone size, where shown, is once, few, many, or a class for clones that have expanded.

clone size: many
D gene: NA
V gene: TRBV11-1
J gene: TRBJ2-3
CDR3 DNA: TGTGCCAGCAGGGGGTTCACAGATACGCAGTATTTT
CDR3 protein: CASRGFTDTQYF

clone size: many
D gene: TRBD2
V gene: TRBV5-6
J gene: TRBJ2-5
CDR3 DNA: TGTGCCAGCAGTCATGCTGGGAGCGGGGGGGAGACCCAGTACTTC
CDR3 protein: CASSHAGSGGETQYF

clone size: many
D gene: NA
V gene: TRBV7-8
J gene: TRBJ2-1
CDR3 DNA: TGTGCCAGCAGCCCATTCACAGACTCCGCCTACAATGAGCAGTTCTTC
CDR3 protein: CASSPFTDSAYNEQFF

clone size: NA
D gene: NA
V gene: TRBV6-1
J gene: TRBJ2-3
CDR3 DNA: TGTGCCAGCAGTGAAGCGCATCGGGGCCCGGATACGCAGTATTTT
CDR3 protein: CASSEAHRGPDTQYF

clone size: NA
D gene: NA
V gene: TRBV5-4
J gene: TRBJ2-2
CDR3 DNA: TGTGCCAGCCGAGTCCACGGGGGAAATTTTTACGGGGAGCTGTTTTTT
CDR3 protein: CASRVHGGNFYGELFF

clone size: NA
D gene: NA
V gene: TRBV20-1
J gene: TRBJ1-1
CDR3 DNA: TGCAGTGCTAACTCGCCGGGGGGGGGGAGCACTGAAGCTTTCTTT
CDR3 protein: CSANSPGGGSTEAFF

clone size: NA
D gene: TRBD1
V gene: TRBV5-1
J gene: TRBJ1-2
CDR3 DNA: TGCGCCAGCAGCCCGCGGACAGGGGGCCCTTCGTATGGCTACACCTTC
CDR3 protein: CASSPRTGGPSYGYTF

clone size: NA
D gene: NA
V gene: TRBV10-2
J gene: TRBJ2-3
CDR3 DNA: TGCGCCAGCAGTACCCCAGGGACAGATACGCAGTATTTT
CDR3 protein: CASSTPGTDTQYF

clone size: NA
D gene: NA
V gene: TRBV6-2/TRBV6-3
J gene: TRBJ1-5
CDR3 DNA: TGTGCCAGCCGAGCCCCCAGGGACTTAAGACAGCCCCAGCATTTT
CDR3 protein: CASRAPRDLRQPQHF

clone size: NA
D gene: TRBD1
V gene: TRBV18
J gene: TRBJ2-5
CDR3 DNA: TGTGCCAGCTCCCGGGACAGGGAAGGGAGAACCCAGTACTTC
CDR3 protein: CASSRDREGRTQYF

clone size: many
D gene: NA
V gene: TRBV29-1
J gene: TRBJ2-4
CDR3 DNA: TGCAGCGTCTCGGCATTAAGCGAAAACATTCAGTACTTC
CDR3 protein: CSVSALSENIQYF

clone size: few
D gene: NA
V gene: TRBV7-6
J gene: TRBJ2-7
CDR3 DNA: TGTGCCAGCAGCTTAGCGCGTGGGGGCCCCGGCTTGGAGCAGTACTTC
CDR3 protein: CASSLARGGPGLEQYF

clone size: NA
D gene: TRBD1
V gene: TRBV12-3/TRBV12-4
J gene: TRBJ1-3
CDR3 DNA: TGTGCCAGCAGCCCTGACAGGGTGGCTGGAAACACCATATATTTT
CDR3 protein: CASSPDRVAGNTIYF

clone size: few
D gene: TRBD1
V gene: TRBV9
J gene: TRBJ1-6
CDR3 DNA: TGTGCCAGCAGCGTAGATGGGACAGGCCCAGTGCCCCTCCACTTT
CDR3 protein: CASSVDGTGPVPLHF

clone size: NA
D gene: NA
V gene: TRBV19
J gene: TRBJ1-6
CDR3 DNA: TGTGCCAGTAATCAACGCCGGAGCTCCTATAATTCACCCCTCCACTTT
CDR3 protein: CASNQRRSSYNSPLHF

clone size: NA
D gene: TRBD1
V gene: TRBV7-2
J gene: TRBJ1-6
CDR3 DNA: TGTGCCAGCAGAGGGACAGCACCGCGAGGACCCCTCCACTTT
CDR3 protein: CASRGTAPRGPLHF

clone size: NA
D gene: TRBD2
V gene: TRBV7-3
J gene: TRBJ2-3
CDR3 DNA: TGTGCCAGCAGCTTAAGGGCGACTAGCGGGGTAGATAGCACAGATACGCAGTATTTT
CDR3 protein: CASSLRATSGVDSTDTQYF

clone size: few
D gene: NA
V gene: TRBV15
J gene: TRBJ1-3
CDR3 DNA: TGTGCCACCAGCGCTGAGCCCCCCGGACCCGTGTGGGACATATATTTT
CDR3 protein: CATSAEPPGPVWDIYF

clone size: NA
D gene: NA
V gene: TRBV28
J gene: TRBJ1-2
CDR3 DNA: TGTGCCAGCAGTTCTAGAACCTTC
CDR3 protein: CASSSRTF

clone size: NA
D gene: TRBD1
V gene: TRBV10-3
J gene: TRBJ1-2
CDR3 DNA: TGTGCCATCAGTGAGTTTCTCGACAACAGGGGGAAGTTCTCCGGCTACACCTTC
CDR3 protein: CAISEFLDNRGKFSGYTF

clone size: NA
D gene: NA
V gene: TRBV5-1
J gene: TRBJ1-4
CDR3 DNA: TGCGCCAGCAGCGTCCGACCTGCTGAAAAACTGTTTTTT
CDR3 protein: CASSVRPAEKLFF

clone size: NA
D gene: NA
V gene: TRBV7-2
J gene: TRBJ2-3
CDR3 DNA: TGTGCCAGCAGCTTTCGCGTAGGGGCGTTTGGCACAGATACGCAGTATTTT
CDR3 protein: CASSFRVGAFGTDTQYF

clone size: NA
D gene: TRBD1
V gene: TRBV7-8
J gene: TRBJ1-2
CDR3 DNA: TGTGCCAGCAGCGTGACAGGGGTTGCCTATGGCTACACCTTC
CDR3 protein: CASSVTGVAYGYTF

clone size: NA
D gene: TRBD2
V gene: TRBV5-1
J gene: TRBJ2-1
CDR3 DNA: TGCGCCAGCAGCTTGGAGCTAGCGGGGGGGCCTTGGTTCTTC
CDR3 protein: CASSLELAGGPWFF

clone size: few
D gene: NA
V gene: TRBV7-2
J gene: TRBJ1-2
CDR3 DNA: TGTGCCAGCAAGAGTGGGAATCTAAACTATGGCTACACCTTC
CDR3 protein: CASKSGNLNYGYTF

clone size: few
D gene: NA
V gene: TRBV11-2
J gene: TRBJ2-7
CDR3 DNA: TGTGCCAGCAGCTTAGCATTTTCCTCCTACGAGCAGTACTTC
CDR3 protein: CASSLAFSSYEQYF

clone size: few
D gene: NA
V gene: TRBV27
J gene: TRBJ2-7
CDR3 DNA: TGTGCCAGCAGTTTCCAGGACAGTCGCGAGCAGTACTTC
CDR3 protein: CASSFQDSREQYF

clone size: NA
D gene: NA
V gene: TRBV7-2
J gene: TRBJ1-6
CDR3 DNA: TGTGCCAGCACCTTTGCCGGACAGCTAAATTCACCCCTCCACTTT
CDR3 protein: CASTFAGQLNSPLHF

clone size: NA
D gene: NA
V gene: TRBV6-5
J gene: TRBJ1-6
CDR3 DNA: TGTGCCAGCAGTTACACCGACACCAATTCACCCCTCCACTTT
CDR3 protein: CASSYTDTNSPLHF

clone size: NA
D gene: TRBD1
V gene: TRBV5-1
J gene: TRBJ1-5
CDR3 DNA: TGCGCCAGCAGCCCGTACCCACGGACAGGGAGCAGGCGCAATCAGCCCCAGCATTTT
CDR3 protein: CASSPYPRTGSRRNQPQHF

clone size: NA
D gene: NA
V gene: TRBV6-6
J gene: TRBJ2-5
CDR3 DNA: TGTGCCAGCAGTCCCCCCGTGGGGGAGACCCAGTACTTC
CDR3 protein: CASSPPVGETQYF

clone size: few
D gene: TRBD1
V gene: TRBV6-1
J gene: TRBJ1-2
CDR3 DNA: TGTGCCAGCAGCCAGACAGGGGGCGGGTATGGCTACACCTTC
CDR3 protein: CASSQTGGGYGYTF

clone size: few
D gene: NA
V gene: TRBV5-8
J gene: TRBJ1-2
CDR3 DNA: TGTGCCAGCAGCACATACAGTAACACCTTC
CDR3 protein: CASSTYSNTF

clone size: NA
D gene: NA
V gene: TRBV7-2
J gene: TRBJ2-7
CDR3 DNA: TGTGCCAGCAGCCCCGGAAGCGGCTACGAGCAGTACTTC
CDR3 protein: CASSPGSGYEQYF

clone size: NA
D gene: NA
V gene: TRBV5-1
J gene: TRBJ1-1
CDR3 DNA: TGCGCCAGCCGGTCAGGGGCCCAAAAACTCAACACTGAAGCTTTCTTT
CDR3 protein: CASRSGAQKLNTEAFF

clone size: NA
D gene: NA
V gene: TRBV30
J gene: TRBJ2-6
CDR3 DNA: TGTGCCTGGGGAATGAAACACTCTGGGGCCAACGTCCTGACTTTC
CDR3 protein: CAWGMKHSGANVLTF

clone size: few
D gene: NA
V gene: TRBV20-1
J gene: TRBJ1-2
CDR3 DNA: TGCAGTGCTGGGGGCTATCGACAGGATGGCTACACCTTC
CDR3 protein: CSAGGYRQDGYTF

clone size: NA
D gene: TRBD2
V gene: TRBV6-2/TRBV6-3
J gene: TRBJ2-1
CDR3 DNA: TGTGCCAGCAGAGCCATCACCCCGGCTAGCGGGGGAGTAGTTTCGTTCAATGAGCAGTTCTTC
CDR3 protein: CASRAITPASGGVVSFNEQFF

clone size: few
D gene: NA
V gene: TRBV5-1
J gene: TRBJ1-1
CDR3 DNA: TGCGCCAGCAGGGAAGAGAACACTGAAGCTTTCTTT
CDR3 protein: CASREENTEAFF

clone size: NA
D gene: NA
V gene: TRBV6-1
J gene: TRBJ1-3
CDR3 DNA: TGTGCCAGCAGACGGACCAGGGGTCCTGGAAACACCATATATTTT
CDR3 protein: CASRRTRGPGNTIYF

clone size: NA
D gene: NA
V gene: TRBV29-1
J gene: TRBJ2-4
CDR3 DNA: TGCAGCGTTGCCGAGATACTAGCCAAAAACATTCAGTACTTC
CDR3 protein: CSVAEILAKNIQYF

clone size: NA
D gene: TRBD1
V gene: TRBV7-9
J gene: TRBJ1-2
CDR3 DNA: TGTGCCAGCAGCGGTGAGGGGGCGGTCTATGGCTACACCTTC
CDR3 protein: CASSGEGAVYGYTF

clone size: few
D gene: TRBD1
V gene: TRBV23-1
J gene: TRBJ1-6
CDR3 DNA: TGCGCCAGCAGACCGGCCAGGACAGGGGTAGAATCACCCCTCCACTTT
CDR3 protein: CASRPARTGVESPLHF

clone size: few
D gene: TRBD1
V gene: TRBV28
J gene: TRBJ1-4
CDR3 DNA: TGTGCCAGCAGTAGGGACAGGCTTAATGAAAAACTGTTTTTT
CDR3 protein: CASSRDRLNEKLFF

clone size: NA
D gene: TRBD1
V gene: TRBV29-1
J gene: TRBJ1-1
CDR3 DNA: TGCAGCGTTGTGGGATCCAACAGGGGGACTGAAGCTTTCTTT
CDR3 protein: CSVVGSNRGTEAFF

clone size: NA
D gene: NA
V gene: TRBV20-1
J gene: TRBJ2-3
CDR3 DNA: TGCAGTGCTAGGTTCCTAGCGCCCACAGATACGCAGTATTTT
CDR3 protein: CSARFLAPTDTQYF

clone size: few
D gene: NA
V gene: TRBV12-3/TRBV12-4
J gene: TRBJ2-3
CDR3 DNA: TGTGCCAGCAGTTTTCTTGGTCTAATCAGGGGCGCAGATACGCAGTATTTT
CDR3 protein: CASSFLGLIRGADTQYF

clone size: few
D gene: NA
V gene: TRBV5-1
J gene: TRBJ1-1
CDR3 DNA: TGCGCCAGCAGCTTATTTGACAGCGCGAACACTGAAGCTTTCTTT
CDR3 protein: CASSLFDSANTEAFF

clone size: few
D gene: TRBD2
V gene: TRBV7-9
J gene: TRBJ2-5
CDR3 DNA: TGTGCCAGCAGCCGGACTAGCGGAAAAGAGACCCAGTACTTC
CDR3 protein: CASSRTSGKETQYF

clone size: few
D gene: NA
V gene: TRBV7-6
J gene: TRBJ2-2
CDR3 DNA: TGTGCCAGCAGACAGGGAGCCGGGGAGCTGTTTTTT
CDR3 protein: CASRQGAGELFF

clone size: once
D gene: TRBD1
V gene: TRBV10-3
J gene: TRBJ2-3
CDR3 DNA: TGTGCCAGCAGTGAGTCTCTGGACAGGGGGTTCGCAGATACGCAGTATTTT
CDR3 protein: CASSESLDRGFADTQYF

clone size: NA
D gene: NA
V gene: TRBV29-1
J gene: TRBJ2-2
CDR3 DNA: TGCAGCGTTGGTTCGGGAGACACCGGGGAGCTGTTTTTT
CDR3 protein: CSVGSGDTGELFF

clone size: NA
D gene: NA
V gene: TRBV6-5
J gene: TRBJ2-2
CDR3 DNA: TGTGCCAGCAGTTACTCGACAGTGAACACCGGGGAGCTGTTTTTT
CDR3 protein: CASSYSTVNTGELFF

clone size: many
D gene: NA
V gene: TRBV5-1
J gene: TRBJ2-3
CDR3 DNA: TGCGCCAGCAGCATCCGGGAACAGACCCACTTCACAGATACGCAGTATTTT
CDR3 protein: CASSIREQTHFTDTQYF